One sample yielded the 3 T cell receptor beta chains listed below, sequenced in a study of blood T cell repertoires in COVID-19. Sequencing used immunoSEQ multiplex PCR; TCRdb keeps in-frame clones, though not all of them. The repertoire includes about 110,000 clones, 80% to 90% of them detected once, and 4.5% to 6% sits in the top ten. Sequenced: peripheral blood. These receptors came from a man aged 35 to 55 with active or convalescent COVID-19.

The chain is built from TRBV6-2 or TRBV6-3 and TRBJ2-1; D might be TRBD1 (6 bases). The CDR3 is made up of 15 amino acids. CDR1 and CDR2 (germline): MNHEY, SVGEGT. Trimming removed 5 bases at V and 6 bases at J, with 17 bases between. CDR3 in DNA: TGTGCCAGCAGTGAGAGACAGGCTGGGGTCAATGAGCAGTTCTTC. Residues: CASSERQAGVNEQFF.

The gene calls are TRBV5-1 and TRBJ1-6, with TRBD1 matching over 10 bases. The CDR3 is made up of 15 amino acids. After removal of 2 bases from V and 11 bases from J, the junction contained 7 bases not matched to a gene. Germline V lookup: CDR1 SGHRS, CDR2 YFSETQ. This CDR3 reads CASSFRQGAGAPLHF. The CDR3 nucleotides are TGCGCCAGCAGCTTTAGACAGGGGGCAGGAGCACCCCTCCACTTT.

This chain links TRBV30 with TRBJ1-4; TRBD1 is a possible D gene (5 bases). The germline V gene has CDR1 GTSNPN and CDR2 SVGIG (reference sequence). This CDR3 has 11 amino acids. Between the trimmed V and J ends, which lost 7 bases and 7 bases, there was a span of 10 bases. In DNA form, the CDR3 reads TGTGCCTCGCAGGGAAGTGAAAAACTGTTTTTT. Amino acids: CASQGSEKLFF.